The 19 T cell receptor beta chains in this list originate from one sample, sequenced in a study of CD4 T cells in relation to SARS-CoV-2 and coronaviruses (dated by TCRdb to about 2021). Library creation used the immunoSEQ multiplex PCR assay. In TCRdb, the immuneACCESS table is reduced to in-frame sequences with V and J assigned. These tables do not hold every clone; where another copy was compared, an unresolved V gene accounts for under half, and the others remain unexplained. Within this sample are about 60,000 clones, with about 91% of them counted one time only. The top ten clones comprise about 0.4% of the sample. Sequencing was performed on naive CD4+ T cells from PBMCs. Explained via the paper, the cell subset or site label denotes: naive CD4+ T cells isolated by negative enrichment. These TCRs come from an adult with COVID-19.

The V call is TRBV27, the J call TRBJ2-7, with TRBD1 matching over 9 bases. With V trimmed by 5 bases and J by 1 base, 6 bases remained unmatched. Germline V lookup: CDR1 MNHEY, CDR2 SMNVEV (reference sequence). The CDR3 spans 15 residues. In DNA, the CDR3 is TGTGCCAGCAGTCGAGGACAGGGGAAATCCTACGAGCAGTACTTC. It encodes CASSRGQGKSYEQYF.

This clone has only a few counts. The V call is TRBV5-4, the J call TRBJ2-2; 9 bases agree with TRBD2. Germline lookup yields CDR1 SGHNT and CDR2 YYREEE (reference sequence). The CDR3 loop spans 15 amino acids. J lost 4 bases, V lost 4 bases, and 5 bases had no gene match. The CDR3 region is CASSLDSGSTGELFF. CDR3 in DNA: TGTGCCAGCAGCCTGGATAGCGGGAGCACCGGGGAGCTGTTTTTT.

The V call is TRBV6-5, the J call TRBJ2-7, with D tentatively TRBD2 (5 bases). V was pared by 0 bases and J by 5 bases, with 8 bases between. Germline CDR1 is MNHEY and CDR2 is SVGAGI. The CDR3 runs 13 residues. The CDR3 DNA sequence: TGTGCCAGCAGTTACTCGAGAGCGGACGAGCAGTACTTC. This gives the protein CASSYSRADEQYF.

The CDR3 sequence is CASMSPGIYGYTF. In nucleotides, the CDR3 is TGTGCCAGCATGAGCCCAGGGATCTATGGCTACACCTTC. V usage is TRBV28 and J usage is TRBJ1-2, with D perhaps matching TRBD1 (5 bases). Germline CDR1 and CDR2: MDHEN and SYDVKM. V was clipped by 7 bases and J by 4 bases, with 13 bases between them. The CDR3 contains 13 residues.

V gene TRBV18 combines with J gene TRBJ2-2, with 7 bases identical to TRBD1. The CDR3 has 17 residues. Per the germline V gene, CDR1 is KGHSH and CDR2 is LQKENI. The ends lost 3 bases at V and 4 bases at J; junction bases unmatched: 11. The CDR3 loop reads CASSPEPQGWTTGELFF. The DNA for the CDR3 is TGTGCCAGCTCACCCGAGCCACAGGGGTGGACCACCGGGGAGCTGTTTTTT. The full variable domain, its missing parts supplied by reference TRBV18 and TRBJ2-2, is NAGVMQNPRHLVRRRGQEARLRCSPMKGHSHVYWYRQLPEEGLKFMVYLQKENIIDESGMPKERFSAEFPKEGPSILRIQQVVRGDSAAYFCASSPEPQGWTTGELFFGEGSRLTVL.

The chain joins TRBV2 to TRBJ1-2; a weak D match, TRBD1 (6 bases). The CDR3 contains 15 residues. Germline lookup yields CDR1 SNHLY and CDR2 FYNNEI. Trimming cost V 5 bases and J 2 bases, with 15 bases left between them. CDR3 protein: CASSFTRDMNYGYTF. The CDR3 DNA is TGTGCCAGCAGTTTTACACGGGACATGAACTATGGCTACACCTTC.

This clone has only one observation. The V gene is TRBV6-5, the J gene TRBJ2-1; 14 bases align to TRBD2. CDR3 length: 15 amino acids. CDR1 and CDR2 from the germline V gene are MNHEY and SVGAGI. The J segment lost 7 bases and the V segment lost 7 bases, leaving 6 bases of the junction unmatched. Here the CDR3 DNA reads TGTGCCAGCAAGACCGGGACTAGCGGGAGTAATGAGCAGTTCTTC. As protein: CASKTGTSGSNEQFF.

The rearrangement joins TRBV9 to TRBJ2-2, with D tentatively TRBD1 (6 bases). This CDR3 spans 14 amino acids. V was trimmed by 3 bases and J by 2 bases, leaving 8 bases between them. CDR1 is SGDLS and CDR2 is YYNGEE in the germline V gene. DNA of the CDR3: TGTGCCAGCAGCGCGACAGGAAACACCGGGGAGCTGTTTTTT. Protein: CASSATGNTGELFF.

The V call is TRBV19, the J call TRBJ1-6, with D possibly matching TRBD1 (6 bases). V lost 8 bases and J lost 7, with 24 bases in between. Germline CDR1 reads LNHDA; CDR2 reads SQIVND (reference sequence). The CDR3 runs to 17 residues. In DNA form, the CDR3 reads TGTGCCAGTCGTCACCCCCCGGCGGGGACATGGAATTCACCCCTCCACTTT. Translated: CASRHPPAGTWNSPLHF.

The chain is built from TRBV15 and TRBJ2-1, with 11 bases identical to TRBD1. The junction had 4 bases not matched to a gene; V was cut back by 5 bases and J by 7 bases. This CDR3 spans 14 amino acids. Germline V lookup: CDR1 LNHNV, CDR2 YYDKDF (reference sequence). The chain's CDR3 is CATSGQGARNEQFF. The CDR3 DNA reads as TGTGCCACCAGCGGACAGGGGGCGCGAAATGAGCAGTTCTTC.

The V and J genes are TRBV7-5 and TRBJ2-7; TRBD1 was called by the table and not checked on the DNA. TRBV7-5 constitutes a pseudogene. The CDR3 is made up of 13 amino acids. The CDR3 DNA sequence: TGTGCCAGAGGGGAAGCAGGGGTGTGCGAGCAGTACTTC. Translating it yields CARGEAGVCEQYF.

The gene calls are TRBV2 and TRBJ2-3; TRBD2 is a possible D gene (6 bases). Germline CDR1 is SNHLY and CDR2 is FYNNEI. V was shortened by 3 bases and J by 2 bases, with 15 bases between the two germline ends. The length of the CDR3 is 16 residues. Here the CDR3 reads CASSDGLARVTDTQYF. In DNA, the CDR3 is TGTGCCAGCAGTGATGGGCTAGCGCGAGTCACAGATACGCAGTATTTT.

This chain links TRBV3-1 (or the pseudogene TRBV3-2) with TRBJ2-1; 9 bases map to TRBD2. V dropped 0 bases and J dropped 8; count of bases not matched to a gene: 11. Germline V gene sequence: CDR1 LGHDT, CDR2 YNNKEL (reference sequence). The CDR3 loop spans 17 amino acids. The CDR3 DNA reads TGTGCCAGCAGCCAAGAACTAGTAGCGGGAGTTCCCTATGAGCAGTTCTTC. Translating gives CASSQELVAGVPYEQFF.

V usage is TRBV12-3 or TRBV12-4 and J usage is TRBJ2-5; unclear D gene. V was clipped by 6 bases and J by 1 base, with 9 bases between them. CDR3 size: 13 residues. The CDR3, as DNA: TGTGCCAGCAGCCTAAGGCTCCAAGAGACCCAGTACTTC. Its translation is CASSLRLQETQYF.

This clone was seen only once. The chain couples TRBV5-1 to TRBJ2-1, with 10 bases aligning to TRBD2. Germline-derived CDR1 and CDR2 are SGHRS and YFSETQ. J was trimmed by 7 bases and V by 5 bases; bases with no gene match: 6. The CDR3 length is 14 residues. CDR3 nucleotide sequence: TGCGCCAGCAGAACCCTAGCGGGAGCGAATGAGCAGTTCTTC. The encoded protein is CASRTLAGANEQFF.

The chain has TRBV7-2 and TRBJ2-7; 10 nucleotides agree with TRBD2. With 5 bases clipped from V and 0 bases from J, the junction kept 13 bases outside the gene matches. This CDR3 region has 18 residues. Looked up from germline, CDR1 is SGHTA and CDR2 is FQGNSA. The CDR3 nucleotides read TGTGCCAGCAGCCCGGCTGGGGGGGTAGCGGGAGGCTCCTACGAGCAGTACTTC. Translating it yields CASSPAGGVAGGSYEQYF.

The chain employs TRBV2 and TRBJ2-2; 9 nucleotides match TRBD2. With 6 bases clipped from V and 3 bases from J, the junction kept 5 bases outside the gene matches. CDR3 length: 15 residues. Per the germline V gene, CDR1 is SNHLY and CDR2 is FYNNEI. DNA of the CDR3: TGTGCCAGCAGGCCGGGACTAGCCTACACCGGGGAGCTGTTTTTT. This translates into CASRPGLAYTGELFF.

CDR3 protein: CASSLGQISGNTIYF. As DNA, the CDR3 is TGCGCCAGCAGCTTGGGACAGATCTCTGGAAACACCATATATTTT. The V and J genes are TRBV5-1 and TRBJ1-3, with D tentatively TRBD1 (5 bases). The CDR3 length is 15 residues. With 0 bases removed from V and 0 bases from J, the gap between germline ends came to 7 bases. CDR1 and CDR2 from the germline V gene are SGHRS and YFSETQ. The full variable domain, in which reference TRBV5-1 and TRBJ1-3 provide the parts outside the CDR3, is KAGVTQTPRYLIKTRGQQVTLSCSPISGHRSVSWYQQTPGQGLQFLFEYFSETQRNKGNFPGRFSGRQFSNSRSEMNVSTLELGDSALYLCASSLGQISGNTIYFGEGSWLTVV.

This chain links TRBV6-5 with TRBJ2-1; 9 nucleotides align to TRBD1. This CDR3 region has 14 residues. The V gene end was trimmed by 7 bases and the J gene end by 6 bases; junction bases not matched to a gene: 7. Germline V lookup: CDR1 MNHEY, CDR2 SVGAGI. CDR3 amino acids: CASIRDRVGNEQFF. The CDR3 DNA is TGTGCCAGCATCCGGGACAGGGTCGGCAATGAGCAGTTCTTC.